This T cell receptor beta chain derives from a study of blood T cell repertoires in COVID-19. Study in general: Acute-phase and convalescent COVID-19 samples originated in the United States, Italy and Spain. PBMCs, B-cell-depleted T cells, or T cells provided the cDNA or gDNA that made up the material.

The count of this clone is one. One end of the junction varies from germline; a read error may be responsible. Source study methods: Estimation of nucleated cell counts relied on the amplification of reference gene primers. TCRdb keeps only in-frame clones here, not all; method: immunoSEQ multiplex PCR. D and trimming were read from the DNA, whereas the V and J calls and clone size are those reported in that table. The profile shows roughly 40,000 clones, around 84% of them singletons. The CDR3 loop spans 13 amino acids. CDR1 is SEHNR, CDR2 FQNEAQ, per germline (reference sequence). The specimen sequenced was peripheral blood. The genes are TRBV7-9 and TRBJ2-7; a weak D match, TRBD2 (7 bases). This clonotype was obtained from a man aged 65 to 79 with acute or convalescent COVID-19. The CDR3 DNA is TGTGCCAGCAGCTTAGGGGGGGGGCACAGAAGCGACTTC. Encoded protein: CASSLGGGHRSDF.